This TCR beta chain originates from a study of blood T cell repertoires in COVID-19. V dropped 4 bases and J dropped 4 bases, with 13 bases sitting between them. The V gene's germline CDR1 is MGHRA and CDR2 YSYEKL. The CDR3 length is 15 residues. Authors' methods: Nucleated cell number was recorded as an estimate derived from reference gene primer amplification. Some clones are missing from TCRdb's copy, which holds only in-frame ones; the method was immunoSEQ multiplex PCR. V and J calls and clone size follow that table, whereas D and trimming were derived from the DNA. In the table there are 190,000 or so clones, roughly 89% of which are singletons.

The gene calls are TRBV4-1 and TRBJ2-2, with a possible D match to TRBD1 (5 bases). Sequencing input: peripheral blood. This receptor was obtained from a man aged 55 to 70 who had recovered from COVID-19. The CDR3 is CASSPGDSFTGELFF. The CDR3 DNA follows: TGCGCCAGCAGCCCTGGTGACAGTTTCACCGGGGAGCTGTTTTTT.